This T cell receptor beta chain was profiled in a study of blood T cells in healthy people across ages. About the study: Capture by template switching was about one barcoded beta molecule per two T cells.

On this clonotype: The antigen is unknown.

The amount of total RNA extracted per sample was at least 6 micrograms. Broader study findings: Researchers deemed the diversity estimates from one million T cells underestimates. With naive T cell percentage, TCR beta diversity showed a strong correlation.

The CDR3 has 13 residues. The V gene end was trimmed by 7 bases and the J gene end by 6 bases; junction bases not matched to a gene: 4. Germline values: CDR1 SQVTM, CDR2 ANQGSEA. A second PCR, run for about 6 to 11 cycles, used a sample-barcoded 5' primer plus a J-beta primer mix. TCRdb itself ran the 5' RACE reads through MiXCR, one entry per CDR3 protein. This sample carries approximately 790,000 distinct CDR3 sequences, around 62% of them seen once, and the ten largest clones take around 30%. The chain uses TRBV29-1 and TRBJ1-4, with TRBD1 matching 11 bases. Source material: blood. The sequence came from a man aged 30 to 45 in good health. The CDR3 DNA sequence: TGCAGCGCTCGGACAGGGGGCTATGAAAAACTGTTTTTT. Its protein product is CSARTGGYEKLFF.